Shown below are 12 T cell receptor beta chains from a single sample sequenced in a study of blood T cell repertoires in COVID-19. The assay was immunoSEQ multiplex PCR, and TCRdb's table has in-frame clones only and misses some. The table includes approximately 150,000 clones, 85% to 90% detected once. Input material: peripheral blood. These receptors were collected from a man between 50 and 59 years old who had recovered from COVID-19.

The J gene is TRBJ2-2, the V gene TRBV28; D might be TRBD2 (5 bases). Trimming took 2 bases from V and 1 from J, leaving 5 bases between them. CDR1 and CDR2 (germline): MDHEN, SYDVKM. CDR3 length: 14 amino acids. The DNA of the CDR3 is TGTGCCAGCAGTTTAAGCGGGAACACCGGGGAGCTGTTTTTT. The encoded protein is CASSLSGNTGELFF.

V usage is TRBV27 and J usage is TRBJ2-1, with TRBD2 matching over 15 bases. In germline, CDR1 is MNHEY, CDR2 SMNVEV (reference sequence). The CDR3 runs to 16 residues. Losses at the gene ends were 6 bases for V and 7 bases for J; bases not matched to a gene: 7. The CDR3 reads CASRMRTSGGANEQFF. The CDR3 nucleotides read TGTGCCAGCAGAATGCGGACTAGCGGGGGGGCGAATGAGCAGTTCTTC.

V and J are TRBV5-4 and TRBJ2-2; 7 bases agree with TRBD2. With V trimmed by 3 bases and J by 5 bases, 19 bases remained unmatched. This CDR3 has 19 amino acids. From germline, CDR1 is SGHNT and CDR2 YYREEE (reference sequence). The chain's CDR3 is CASSSPKTSGAVLTGELFF. The CDR3 coding sequence is TGTGCCAGCAGCTCACCAAAAACCAGCGGGGCGGTCTTGACCGGGGAGCTGTTTTTT. The whole variable domain, remainder taken from reference TRBV5-4 and TRBJ2-2, is ETGVTQSPTHLIKTRGQQVTLRCSSQSGHNTVSWYQQALGQGPQFIFQYYREEENGRGNFPPRFSGLQFPNYSSELNVNALELDDSALYLCASSSPKTSGAVLTGELFFGEGSRLTVL.

This clone was detected only once. The chain has TRBV7-9 and TRBJ2-5, with TRBD1 identical over 9 bases. The V gene's germline CDR1 is SEHNR and CDR2 FQNEAQ (reference sequence). The CDR3 totals 17 residues. The trim removed 4 bases at V and 6 bases at J, leaving 15 bases unmatched. The CDR3 DNA reads as TGTGCCAGCAGCTCCCCCGACGGGGGGACAGGGCGTAAGACCCAGTACTTC. Its translation is CASSSPDGGTGRKTQYF.

J is TRBJ2-1 and V is TRBV7-2; 11 bases are shared with TRBD2. The CDR3 consists of 15 residues. V gave up 2 bases and J gave up 10 bases; unmatched junction bases: 7. Looked up from germline, CDR1 is SGHTA and CDR2 is FQGNSA. This CDR3 reads CASSLLLAGGKEQFF. The CDR3 DNA is TGTGCCAGCAGCTTATTGTTAGCGGGAGGGAAGGAGCAGTTCTTC.

The chain uses TRBV12-3 or TRBV12-4 and TRBJ1-6; D call uncertain. The CDR3 covers 13 residues. V lost 6 bases and J 7 bases, leaving 10 bases between the germline ends. The CDR3 loop is CASSASRNSPLHF. The CDR3 coding sequence is TGTGCCAGCAGCGCCTCCCGGAATTCACCCCTCCACTTT.

V is TRBV19 and J is TRBJ2-7; 10 bases are shared with TRBD1. The germline CDR1 and CDR2 sequences are LNHDA and SQIVND (reference sequence). The CDR3 covers 13 residues. V gave up 7 bases and J gave up 5 bases; unmatched junction bases: 5. The CDR3 protein is CASKGTGVHEQYF. The CDR3 nucleotides are TGTGCCAGTAAAGGGACAGGGGTGCACGAGCAGTACTTC.

The genes are TRBV20-1 and TRBJ1-4, with 9 bases aligning to TRBD1. Trimming at V came to 4 bases and at J to 7 bases, leaving 7 bases not matched to a gene. CDR1 and CDR2 (germline): DFQATT, SNEGSKA (reference sequence). The CDR3 consists of 14 residues. CDR3 in amino acids: CSATETGGREKLFF. In nucleotides, the CDR3 is TGCAGTGCTACTGAGACAGGGGGTCGTGAAAAACTGTTTTTT.

This chain connects TRBV21-1 to TRBJ1-5. TRBV21-1 counts as a pseudogene. There are 15 residues in the CDR3. The CDR3 region is CASSKDLRGGQPQHF. The CDR3 DNA sequence: TGTGCCAGCAGCAAAGATCTAAGGGGAGGTCAGCCCCAGCATTTT.

The rearrangement uses TRBV29-1 and TRBJ2-5; 7 bases fit TRBD1. Per germline, CDR1 SQVTM and CDR2 ANQGSEA. This CDR3 has 12 residues. The V gene end was trimmed by 7 bases and the J gene end by 4 bases; junction bases not matched to a gene: 6. CDR3 sequence (DNA): TGCAGCGCCATACAGGGGAGAGAGACCCAGTACTTC. This codes for CSAIQGRETQYF.

This clone has a single count. The rearrangement joins TRBV11-2 to TRBJ1-6, with a weak D call TRBD1 (6 bases). Trimming took off 5 bases at V and 9 bases at J, with 29 bases between the two ends. Looked up from germline, CDR1 is SGHAT and CDR2 is FQNNGV. The CDR3 consists of 19 residues. The CDR3 DNA reads as TGTGCCAGCAGCCCCGGGGGGGCAGGAAAGCAAAGTTCGCGTTCACCCCTCCACTTT. It yields the protein CASSPGGAGKQSSRSPLHF.

This clone has just a few counts. The chain uses TRBV9 and TRBJ2-1, with D maybe TRBD1 (5 bases). CDR1 and CDR2 (germline): SGDLS, YYNGEE. The CDR3 consists of 15 residues. Trimming shortened V by 4 bases and J by 6 bases, and 17 bases separated the two germline ends. This CDR3 is CASSPSKGPGNEQFF. CDR3 DNA sequence: TGTGCCAGCAGCCCGTCTAAGGGGCCGGGCAATGAGCAGTTCTTC. Variable domain in full (rest from reference TRBV9 and TRBJ2-1): DSGVTQTPKHLITATGQRVTLRCSPRSGDLSVYWYQQSLDQGLQFLIQYYNGEERAKGNILERFSAQQFPDLHSELNLSSLELGDSALYFCASSPSKGPGNEQFFGPGTRLTVL.